The rows below give T cell receptor beta chains drawn from one sample of a study of cytomegalovirus exposure and HLA in healthy donors. TCRdb keeps only in-frame clones here, not all; method: immunoSEQ multiplex PCR. The sample lists about 220,000 clones; approximately 68% were seen once. The specimen was PBMCs. These receptors all stem from a woman in her 30s in good health and CMV-seronegative. Both conserved end residues are trimmed from each CDR3. The D gene is left open where the match is weak.

>NA|TRBJ1-5|TRBV6-5
ASRPGQNQPQH
>TRBD2|TRBJ2-1|TRBV9
ASSVGGRVYNEQF
>NA|TRBJ1-2|TRBV27
ASSLYGMGGYT
>TRBD2|TRBJ2-2|TRBV19
ASSSSSGGALGGELF
>NA|TRBJ2-1|TRBV14
ASSQEISGPGQF
>NA|TRBJ2-3|TRBV5-1
ASSRAGDTQY
>NA|TRBJ1-4|TRBV18
ASSRGPPNEKLF
>TRBD1|TRBJ2-3|TRBV29-1
SVEGTPRQGSDTQY
>NA|TRBJ1-1|TRBV20-1
SPMVNTEAF
>TRBD1|TRBJ1-1|TRBV19
ASTPLAGTANTEAF
>NA|TRBJ2-1|TRBV19
ASSIDDSLHNEQF
>NA|TRBJ1-2|TRBV7-8
ASSLEGREGYT
>NA|TRBJ2-2|TRBV5-1
ASSLGRANTGELF
>NA|TRBJ2-3|TRBV5-4
ASSSPTSPTDTQY
>NA|TRBJ2-7|TRBV13
ASRAGSYEQY
>TRBD1|TRBJ2-5|TRBV7-9
ASSLAGQGPETQY
>NA|NA|TRBV11-2
ASSFERASYEQY
>TRBD1|TRBJ1-4|TRBV29-1
SARTGGNEKLF
>TRBD1|TRBJ1-1|TRBV6-5
ASSSTGGVNTEAF
>NA|TRBJ2-7|TRBV30
AWSVSYEQY
>TRBD1|TRBJ1-1|TRBV27
ASSSTGDEAF
>TRBD2|TRBJ2-1|TRBV11-2
ATWGLAGVEQF
>NA|TRBJ2-6|TRBV19
ASSPRQASGANVLT
>NA|TRBJ1-4|TRBV25-1
ASSEYFGEKLF
>NA|TRBJ2-7|TRBV11-2
ASSLERQGVDEQY
>NA|TRBJ1-1|TRBV5-1
ASSPRTAGGTEAF
>NA|TRBJ1-1|TRBV12-5
ALARAGEAF
>NA|TRBJ1-2|TRBV6-5
ASSALTGPYGYT
>NA|TRBJ2-1|TRBV7-9
SSSSWGTGAYNEQF
>NA|TRBJ1-3|TRBV6-6
ASSYPGNTIY
>NA|TRBJ2-2|TRBV19
ASTTQIGNTGELF
>TRBD1|TRBJ1-1|TRBV5-4
ASSLGQGAKTVEAF
>NA|TRBJ1-3|TRBV30
AWQGSNTIY
>NA|TRBJ2-5|TRBV6-4
ASSEEGRETQY
>TRBD1|TRBJ1-1|TRBV27
ASSPGTGGAGTEAF
>TRBD1|TRBJ2-1|TRBV10-1
ASSEDRGTRGNEQF
>NA|TRBJ1-1|TRBV7-6
ASSPNRENTEAF
>TRBD1|TRBJ1-5|TRBV30
AWRDREGSNQPQH
>NA|TRBJ2-3|TRBV6-1
ASSERRGTRGDTQY
>NA|TRBJ1-1|TRBV6-6
ASSYVTLPTEAF
>NA|TRBJ2-5|TRBV18
ASSPTPPVYQETQY
>NA|TRBJ1-2|TRBV6-6
ASSSHPTGYGYT
>TRBD1|TRBJ2-7|TRBV11-2
ASSLGQGAYEQY
>NA|TRBJ1-2|TRBV6-5
ASRAGMAGYT
>NA|TRBJ2-3|TRBV6-5
AGKRGSSTDTQY
>TRBD2|TRBJ2-7|TRBV7-2
ASSYTSVYEQY